A selection of T cell receptor beta chains follows, all from one sample in a study of shared clonotypes between healthy human individuals. Produced via immunoSEQ multiplex PCR; TCRdb's table is partial and in-frame only. The data hold about 2.1 million clones, with just under 95% observed a single time. Material: naive CD8+ T cells from PBMCs. Receptor source: a man younger than 35 in good health. Some clones in this sample may be carry-over from other donors' samples. Each CDR3 is given with its conserved first and last residue.

TRBV7-9	TRBJ1-4	CASSLEPSEKLFF
TRBV4-1	TRBJ2-7	CASSQDVRSYEQYF
TRBV11-2	TRBJ2-7	CASSGTTYEQYF
TRBV6-1	TRBJ2-7	CASSVPVGASYEQYF
TRBV7-9	TRBJ1-1	CASSLGQPDRLVAF
TRBV5-4	TRBJ1-1	CASSLDAGAGSEAFF
TRBV27	TRBJ1-1	CASSLFPLPNTEAFF
TRBV2	TRBJ2-7	CASRVARYEQYF
TRBV2	TRBJ2-3	CASSDPDTQYF
TRBV7-3	TRBJ2-1	CASSTGLAREQFF
TRBV10-3	TRBJ1-5	CAISAGSSVNQPQHF
TRBV4-1	TRBJ2-1	CASSQDEPKTSGFHYNEQFF
TRBV7-2	TRBJ1-1	CASSSLNRGRTTEAFF
TRBV4-1	TRBJ2-7	CASSQDGGAYEQYF
TRBV4-1	TRBJ1-2	CASSQLPEQFHGYTF
TRBV27	TRBJ2-5	CASSFLGPQETQYF
TRBV29-1	TRBJ2-2	CSARTPPTGELFF
TRBV6-5	TRBJ2-5	CASSRTASTGETQYF
TRBV11-2	TRBJ2-3	CASSPSQQYLYTDTQYF
TRBV9	TRBJ2-7	CASSVDLTWGEQYF
TRBV9	TRBJ2-7	CASSLRDGTYEQYF
TRBV9	TRBJ2-6	CASSFDRGTGANVLTF
TRBV5-6	TRBJ1-1	CASSLLQALNTEAFF
TRBV4-1	TRBJ1-1	CASSQANAGGTEAFF
TRBV25-1	TRBJ2-6	CASQTNSDSGANVLTF
TRBV9	TRBJ2-7	CASSIGQGYEQYF
TRBV5-1	TRBJ2-5	CASSLGQTQYF
TRBV28	TRBJ2-5	CASSFPGEETQYF
TRBV7-9	TRBJ2-7	CASSWGGGTPYEQYF
TRBV28	TRBJ1-5	CASSLVLFGQPQHF
TRBV11-1	TRBJ2-5	CASSWRRDPETQYF
TRBV29-1	TRBJ2-1	CSVGTLDRLSNEQFF
TRBV27	TRBJ2-2	CASSPLGLAGRTGELFF
TRBV4-1	TRBJ2-5	CASSQEYRGETQYF
TRBV28	TRBJ2-3	CASSRWGLDTDTQYF
TRBV27	TRBJ2-1	CASSLRGVNEQFF
TRBV6-5	TRBJ2-1	CASSFLRTSGRDEQFF
TRBV29-1	TRBJ1-2	CSVLQPGPYYGYTF
TRBV7-3	TRBJ2-2	CASSPGQYTGELFF
TRBV29-1	TRBJ2-7	CSVGQFNYEQYF
TRBV6-1	TRBJ1-5	CASSERLSGADQPQHF
TRBV19	TRBJ1-2	CASSIPGGQYYGYTF
TRBV6-4	TRBJ1-5	CASSRWAAVNQPQHF
TRBV6-5	TRBJ2-2	CASTTILGVAGELFF
TRBV4-3	TRBJ2-5	CASSQGLAGVETQYF
TRBV7-8	TRBJ2-7	CASITGVWSYEQYF
TRBV19	TRBJ1-1	CASTPRTGHMNTEAFF